The following is a T cell receptor beta chain sequence with its context. Method: immunoSEQ multiplex PCR; TCRdb's copy keeps in-frame clones and lacks some. The sample lists roughly 50,000 clones, roughly 85% occurring once. This sample was taken from a study of blood T cell repertoires in COVID-19. Study as a whole: Acute-phase and convalescent COVID-19 samples originated in the United States, Italy and Spain. T cells, B-cell-depleted T cells, or PBMCs provided the cDNA or gDNA that served as material.

CDR1 and CDR2 (germline): MDHEN, SYDVKM. The CDR3 loop spans 12 amino acids. V dropped 8 bases and J dropped 5 bases, with 13 bases sitting between them. This TCR came from a man aged 60 to 69 with acute or convalescent COVID-19. This rearrangement joins TRBV28 to TRBJ2-7, with D possibly TRBD1 on 5 matching bases. What was sequenced was peripheral blood. In DNA, the CDR3 is TGTGCCAGCTCCCCTACACAGGACGAGCAGTACTTC. It specifies CASSPTQDEQYF.